This TCR beta chain was sequenced during a study of T cell repertoires in cytomegalovirus infection. At the level of the study: Both CMV infection and a matching HLA type were indicated by public TCR beta signatures.

TCRdb redid the calling of the reads with MiXCR, one entry per CDR3 protein. The sample holds about 230,000 distinct CDR3 sequences, 5% to 8.5% seen once. This clonotype was counted ten times or more. As yet, its antigen is unknown. General study results and limits: The response measured ex vivo was dominated by TCR beta clonotypes (HLA-C-restricted and CMV-specific). Cumulative frequency of public TCR beta families picked out carriers of CMV plus the relevant HLA.

The TCR comes from a human donor in good health (CMV status not recorded). Some clones in this sample may be carry-over from other donors' samples. Specimen: PBMCs.

This CDR3 reads CASSPRRFEGEEFF. CDR3 nucleotides: TGTGCCAGCTCACCACGGCGCTTTGAGGGGGAAGAGTTTTTT. V and J are TRBV18 and TRBJ1-4, with D possibly being TRBD1 (6 bases). Per the germline V gene, CDR1 is KGHSH and CDR2 is LQKENI. The V end lost 1 base, the J end lost 16 bases, and 19 bases lay between the germline ends. This CDR3 contains 14 residues.